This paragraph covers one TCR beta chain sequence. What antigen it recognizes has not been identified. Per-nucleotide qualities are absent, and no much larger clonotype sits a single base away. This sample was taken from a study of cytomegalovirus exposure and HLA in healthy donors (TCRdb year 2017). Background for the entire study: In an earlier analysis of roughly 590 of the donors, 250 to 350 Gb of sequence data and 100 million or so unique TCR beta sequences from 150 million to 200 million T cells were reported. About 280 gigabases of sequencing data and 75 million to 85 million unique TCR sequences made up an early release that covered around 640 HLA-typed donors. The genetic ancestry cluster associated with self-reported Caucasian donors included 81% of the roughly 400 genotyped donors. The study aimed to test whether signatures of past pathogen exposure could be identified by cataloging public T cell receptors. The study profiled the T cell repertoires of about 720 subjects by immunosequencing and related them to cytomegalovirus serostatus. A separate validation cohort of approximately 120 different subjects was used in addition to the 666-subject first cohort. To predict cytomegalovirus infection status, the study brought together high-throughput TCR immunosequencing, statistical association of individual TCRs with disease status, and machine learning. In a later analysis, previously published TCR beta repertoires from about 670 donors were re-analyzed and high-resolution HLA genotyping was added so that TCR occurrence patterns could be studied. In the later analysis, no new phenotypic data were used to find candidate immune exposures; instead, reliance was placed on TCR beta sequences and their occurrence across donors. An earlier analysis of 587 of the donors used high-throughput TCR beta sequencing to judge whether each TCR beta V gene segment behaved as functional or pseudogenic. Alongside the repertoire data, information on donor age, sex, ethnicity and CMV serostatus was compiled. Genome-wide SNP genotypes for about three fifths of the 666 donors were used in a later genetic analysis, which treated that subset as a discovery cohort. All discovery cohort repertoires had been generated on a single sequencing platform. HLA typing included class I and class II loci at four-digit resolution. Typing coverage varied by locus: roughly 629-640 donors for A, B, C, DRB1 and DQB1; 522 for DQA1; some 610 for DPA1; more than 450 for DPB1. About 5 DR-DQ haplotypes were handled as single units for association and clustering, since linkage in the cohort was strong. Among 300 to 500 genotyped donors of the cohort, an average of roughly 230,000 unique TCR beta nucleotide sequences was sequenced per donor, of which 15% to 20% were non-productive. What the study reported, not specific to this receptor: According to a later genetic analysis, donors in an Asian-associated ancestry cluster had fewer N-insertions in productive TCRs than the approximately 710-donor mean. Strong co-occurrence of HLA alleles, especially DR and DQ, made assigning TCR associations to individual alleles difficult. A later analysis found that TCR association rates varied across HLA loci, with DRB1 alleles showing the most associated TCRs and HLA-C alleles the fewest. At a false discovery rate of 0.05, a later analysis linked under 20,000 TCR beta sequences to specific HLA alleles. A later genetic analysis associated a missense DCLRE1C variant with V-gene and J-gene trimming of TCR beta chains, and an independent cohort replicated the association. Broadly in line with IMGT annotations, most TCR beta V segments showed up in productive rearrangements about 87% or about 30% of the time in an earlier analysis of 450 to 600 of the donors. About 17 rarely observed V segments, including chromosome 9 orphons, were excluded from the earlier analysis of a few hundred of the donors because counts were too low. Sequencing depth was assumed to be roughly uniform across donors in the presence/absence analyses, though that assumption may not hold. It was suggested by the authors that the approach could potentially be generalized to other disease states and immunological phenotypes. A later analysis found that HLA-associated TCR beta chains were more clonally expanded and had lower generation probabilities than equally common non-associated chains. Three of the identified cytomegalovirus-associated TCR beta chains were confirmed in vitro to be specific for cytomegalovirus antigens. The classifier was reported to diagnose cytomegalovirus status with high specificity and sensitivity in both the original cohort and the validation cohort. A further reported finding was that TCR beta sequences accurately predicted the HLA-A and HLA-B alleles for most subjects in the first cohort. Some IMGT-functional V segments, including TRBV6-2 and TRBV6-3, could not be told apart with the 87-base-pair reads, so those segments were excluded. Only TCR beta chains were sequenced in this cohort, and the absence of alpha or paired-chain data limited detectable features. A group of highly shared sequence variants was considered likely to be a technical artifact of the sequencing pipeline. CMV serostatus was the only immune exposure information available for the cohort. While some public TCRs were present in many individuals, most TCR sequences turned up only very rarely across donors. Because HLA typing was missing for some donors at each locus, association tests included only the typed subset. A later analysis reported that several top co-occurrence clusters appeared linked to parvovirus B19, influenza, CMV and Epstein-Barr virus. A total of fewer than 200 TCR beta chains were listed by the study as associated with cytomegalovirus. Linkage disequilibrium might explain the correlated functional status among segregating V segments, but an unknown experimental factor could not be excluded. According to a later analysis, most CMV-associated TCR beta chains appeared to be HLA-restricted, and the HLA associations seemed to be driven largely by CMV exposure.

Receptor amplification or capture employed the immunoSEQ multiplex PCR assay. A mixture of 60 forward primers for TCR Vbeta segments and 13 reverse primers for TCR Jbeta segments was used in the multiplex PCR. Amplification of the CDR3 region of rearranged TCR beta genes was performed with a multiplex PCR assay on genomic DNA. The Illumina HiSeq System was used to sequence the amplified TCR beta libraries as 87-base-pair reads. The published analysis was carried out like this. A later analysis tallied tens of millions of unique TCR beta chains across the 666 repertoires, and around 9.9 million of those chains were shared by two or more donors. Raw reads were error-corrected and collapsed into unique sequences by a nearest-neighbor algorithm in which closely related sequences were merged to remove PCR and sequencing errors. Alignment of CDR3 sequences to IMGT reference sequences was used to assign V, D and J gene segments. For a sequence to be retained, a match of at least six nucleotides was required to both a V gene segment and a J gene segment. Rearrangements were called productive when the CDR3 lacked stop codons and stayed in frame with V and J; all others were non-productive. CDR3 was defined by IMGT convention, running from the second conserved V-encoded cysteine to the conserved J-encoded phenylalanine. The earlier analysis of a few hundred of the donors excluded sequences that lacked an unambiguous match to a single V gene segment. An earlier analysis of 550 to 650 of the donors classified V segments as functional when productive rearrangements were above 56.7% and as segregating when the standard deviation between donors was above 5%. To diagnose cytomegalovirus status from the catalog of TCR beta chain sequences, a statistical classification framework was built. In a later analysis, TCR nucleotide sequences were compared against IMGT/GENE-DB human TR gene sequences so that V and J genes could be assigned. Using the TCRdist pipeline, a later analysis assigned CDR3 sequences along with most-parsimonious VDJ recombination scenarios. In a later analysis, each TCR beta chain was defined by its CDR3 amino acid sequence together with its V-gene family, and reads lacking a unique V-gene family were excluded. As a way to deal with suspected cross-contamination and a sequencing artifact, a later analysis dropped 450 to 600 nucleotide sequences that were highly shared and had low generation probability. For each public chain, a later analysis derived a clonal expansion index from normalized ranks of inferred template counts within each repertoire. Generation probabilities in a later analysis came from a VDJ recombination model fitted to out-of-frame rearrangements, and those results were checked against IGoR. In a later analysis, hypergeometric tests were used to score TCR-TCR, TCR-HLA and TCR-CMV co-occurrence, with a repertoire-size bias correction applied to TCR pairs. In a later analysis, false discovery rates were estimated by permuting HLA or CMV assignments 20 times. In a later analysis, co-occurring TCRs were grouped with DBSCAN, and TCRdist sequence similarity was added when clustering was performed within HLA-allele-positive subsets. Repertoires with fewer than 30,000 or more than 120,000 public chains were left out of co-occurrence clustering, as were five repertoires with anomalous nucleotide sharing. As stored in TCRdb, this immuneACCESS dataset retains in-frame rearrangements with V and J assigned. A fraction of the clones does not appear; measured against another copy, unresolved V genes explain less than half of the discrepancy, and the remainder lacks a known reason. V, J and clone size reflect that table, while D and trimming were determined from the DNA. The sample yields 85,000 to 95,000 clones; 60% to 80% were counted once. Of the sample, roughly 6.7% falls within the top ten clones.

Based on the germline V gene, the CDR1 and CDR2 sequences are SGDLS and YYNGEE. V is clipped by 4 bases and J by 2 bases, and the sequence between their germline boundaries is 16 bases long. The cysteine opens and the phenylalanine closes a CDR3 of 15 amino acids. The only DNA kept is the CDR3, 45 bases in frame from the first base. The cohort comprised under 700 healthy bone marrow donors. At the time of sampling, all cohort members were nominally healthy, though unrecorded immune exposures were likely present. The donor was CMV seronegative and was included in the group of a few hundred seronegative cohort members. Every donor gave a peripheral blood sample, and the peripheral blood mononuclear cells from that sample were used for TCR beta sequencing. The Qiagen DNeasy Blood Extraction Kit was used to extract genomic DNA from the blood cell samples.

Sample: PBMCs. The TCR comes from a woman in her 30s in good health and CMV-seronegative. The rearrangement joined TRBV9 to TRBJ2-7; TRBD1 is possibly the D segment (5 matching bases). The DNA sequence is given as TGTGCCAGCAGCACTGACAGAGGACCCCCCTACGAGCAGTACTTC. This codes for CASSTDRGPPYEQYF. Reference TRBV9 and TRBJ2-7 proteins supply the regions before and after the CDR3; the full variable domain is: DSGVTQTPKHLITATGQRVTLRCSPRSGDLSVYWYQQSLDQGLQFLIQYYNGEERAKGNILERFSAQQFPDLHSELNLSSLELGDSALYFCASSTDRGPPYEQYFGPGTRLTVT.